These T cell receptor beta chains were read from a single sample in a study of EBV T-cell therapy then PD-1 blockade in nasopharyngeal carcinoma. Sequenced by immunoSEQ multiplex PCR; TCRdb stores in-frame clones only, minus some. The data contain 25,000 or so clones, about 87% of them seen just once; the ten biggest clones take up approximately 28%. The antigens of these receptors remain unknown. Sample: CD8+ T cells from blood, taken at roughly day 65 from a patient whose treatment included autologous EBV-specific T cells and nivolumab. The source is a man between 35 and 55 years old with nasopharyngeal carcinoma. Each CDR3 is given with its conserved first and last residue. Fields, in order: J gene, V gene, D gene, clone size, CDR3 DNA, CDR3 protein. D genes are given only for firm matches. Part of the rows lack a size; the others show once, few, many or a class for expanded clones.

TRBJ2-3	TRBV5-4	.	.	TGTGCCAGCAGCCTACGGGGTTTTTTCACAGATACGCAGTATTTT	CASSLRGFFTDTQYF
TRBJ2-1	TRBV6-1	.	.	TGTGCCAGCAGTGAATCGCGGCACAGGGCCCACAATGAGCAGTTCTTC	CASSESRHRAHNEQFF
TRBJ2-2	TRBV30	.	medium-sized	TGTGCCTGGAAGGGGCAAGGGGAGACCGGGGAGCTGTTTTTT	CAWKGQGETGELFF
TRBJ2-1	TRBV6-2/TRBV6-3	.	.	TGTGCCAGCAGTTACTCGGGTGAAAACAATGAGCAGTTCTTC	CASSYSGENNEQFF
TRBJ1-1	TRBV6-2/TRBV6-3	.	.	TGTGCCAGCAGTTACCGCGACACAACTCTTGGGGACACTGAAGCTTTCTTT	CASSYRDTTLGDTEAFF
TRBJ1-4	TRBV15	.	.	TGTGCCACCAGGTCACCGGGGAACCGTGCAACTAATGAAAAACTGTTTTTT	CATRSPGNRATNEKLFF
TRBJ2-1	TRBV6-4	.	.	TGTGCCAGCAGCGTAGGGGGGGTTGAAAGTAATGAGCAGTTCTTC	CASSVGGVESNEQFF
TRBJ1-5	TRBV2	TRBD1	.	TGTGCCAGCAGAGATAATCCCGGGACAGCAATTTATAGCAATCAGCCCCAGCATTTT	CASRDNPGTAIYSNQPQHF
TRBJ2-7	TRBV6-5	TRBD1	.	TGTGCCAGCCAACAGGGGAACGAGCAGTACTTC	CASQQGNEQYF
TRBJ2-2	TRBV6-5	.	.	TGTGCCAGCAGTTACGGGAGGCCGGCCACCGGGGAGCTGTTTTTT	CASSYGRPATGELFF
TRBJ1-1	TRBV3-1/TRBV3-2	.	.	TGTGCCAGCAGCCGAGGACCGCGGGGGACTGAAGCTTTCTTT	CASSRGPRGTEAFF
TRBJ1-6	TRBV13	TRBD1	.	TGTGCCAGTAAGCAGGGGGTGCGTTCACCCCTCCACTTT	CASKQGVRSPLHF
TRBJ2-7	TRBV5-1	TRBD1	.	TGCGCCAGCATGTACTTGGGACAGGGGAAAGGCGAGCAGTACTTC	CASMYLGQGKGEQYF
TRBJ1-2	TRBV6-1	.	once	TGTGCCAGCAGTGAAATTGGGGGCTATGGCTACACCTTC	CASSEIGGYGYTF
TRBJ1-6	TRBV14	TRBD1	.	TGTGCCAGCAGCTCGAGGGGGCAGGGATCACCCCTCCACTTT	CASSSRGQGSPLHF
TRBJ1-2	TRBV6-1	.	.	TGTGCCAGCAGTGAAGGTGGTGTCCCCTATGGCTACACCTTC	CASSEGGVPYGYTF
TRBJ2-3	TRBV19	TRBD1	.	TGTGCCAGTAGTATCGACAGGGCGAGCACAGATACGCAGTATTTT	CASSIDRASTDTQYF
TRBJ1-2	TRBV9	.	.	TGTGCCAGCAGCCGGGGGACTGGCTACACCTTC	CASSRGTGYTF
TRBJ1-6	TRBV9	.	.	TGTGCCAGCAGCGTGGGAGGTTCACCCCTCCACTTT	CASSVGGSPLHF
TRBJ2-7	TRBV18	.	.	TGTGCCAGCTCACCTCGGCAGATACCCTACGAGCAGTACTTC	CASSPRQIPYEQYF
TRBJ2-1	TRBV5-1	TRBD2	.	TGCGCCAGCAGCTTGGGCGGGGGGACCTACAATGAGCAGTTCTTC	CASSLGGGTYNEQFF
TRBJ2-1	TRBV24-1	TRBD2	few	TGTGCCACCAGTGACCTGACTAGCGGGGATTACAATGAGCAGTTCTTC	CATSDLTSGDYNEQFF
TRBJ1-5	TRBV27	.	.	TGTGCCAGCAGTTATTCGGGGATTCAGCCCCAGCATTTT	CASSYSGIQPQHF
TRBJ2-7	TRBV7-9	.	medium-sized	TGTGCCAGCAGCTCAAACAGCGTGGACTACGAGCAGTACTTC	CASSSNSVDYEQYF
TRBJ1-6	TRBV9	TRBD1	.	TGTGCCAGCAGCGCCCGGGACAGGGGGCGCGGGGCGTTTAATTCACCCCTCCACTTT	CASSARDRGRGAFNSPLHF
TRBJ2-4	TRBV6-4	TRBD1	.	TGTGCCAGCAGTCAGGGGGCAGATGCGGGAAACATTCAGTACTTC	CASSQGADAGNIQYF
TRBJ1-2	TRBV9	.	.	TGTGCCAGCAGCGTATCTCCCCGACATGGCTACACCTTC	CASSVSPRHGYTF
TRBJ2-7	TRBV6-1	.	.	TGTGCCAGCAGTGAATCGGGGGAGTCCTACGAGCAGTACTTC	CASSESGESYEQYF
TRBJ2-2	TRBV19	TRBD1	.	TGTGCCAGTAGACCTAAATTGAACTTAGGGACAGGGGGTCGGACCGGGGAGCTGTTTTTT	CASRPKLNLGTGGRTGELFF